Following are 28 T cell receptor beta chains from one sample sequenced in a study of T cells in Graves' hyperthyroidism and ophthalmopathy. It was RNA transcripts that yielded the amplified TCR beta CDR3 regions. In the first-round RT-PCR of the TCR CDR3, the HTBI primer set was used. TCRdb independently ran MiXCR on the multiplex PCR reads; one entry per CDR3 protein. The repertoire holds 450,000 to 500,000 distinct CDR3 sequences, under 25% seen once, with around 50% in the top ten. Sequenced: blood. Source of these receptors: a woman in her 70s with Graves' ophthalmopathy.

This clonotype was observed at least ten times. This sequence joins TRBV15 and TRBJ2-3; tentatively, D is TRBD1 or TRBD2 (5 bases each). The CDR3 runs 18 residues. Trimming cost V 1 base and J 2 bases, with 19 bases left between them. Germline CDR1 LNHNV, CDR2 YYDKDF (reference sequence). Written as DNA, the CDR3 is TGTGCCACCAGCAGAGTGAGGGGCATGGGAACCCTCACAGATACGCAGTATTTT. This gives the protein CATSRVRGMGTLTDTQYF.

This clonotype was seen a few times. The chain is built from TRBV9 and TRBJ2-2; D is perhaps TRBD2 (5 bases). Per germline, CDR1 SGDLS and CDR2 YYNGEE. The CDR3 runs to 14 residues. Trimming took 5 bases from V and 1 from J, leaving 9 bases between them. The CDR3 sequence: CASRRALNTGELFF. In DNA, the CDR3 is TGTGCCAGCAGGAGGGCACTGAACACCGGGGAGCTGTTTTTT.

V is TRBV7-3 and J is TRBJ2-2; no clear D. Trimming pared 2 bases from V and 2 bases from J, leaving 12 bases between. Germline values: CDR1 SGHTA, CDR2 FQGTGA. This CDR3 spans 16 amino acids. In DNA, the CDR3 is TGTGCCAGCAGCTTAGATGCAGGCCTTAACACCGGGGAGCTGTTTTTT. It translates to CASSLDAGLNTGELFF.

This chain links TRBV30 with TRBJ2-5, with D hard to call. CDR3 length equals 13 residues. V lost 0 bases to trimming and J lost 5 bases, with 10 bases between them. The germline gives CDR1 GTSNPN, CDR2 SVGIG (reference sequence). The chain's CDR3 is CAWSVHLRETQYF. As DNA, the CDR3 is TGTGCCTGGAGTGTACACCTTCGGGAGACCCAGTACTTC.

The rearrangement joins TRBV20-1 to TRBJ2-5; 10 nucleotides match TRBD2. The CDR3 sequence is 17 residues long. Looked up from germline, CDR1 is DFQATT and CDR2 is SNEGSKA (reference sequence). V trimming: 4 bases; J trimming: 0 bases; junction bases outside the gene matches: 11. The DNA for the CDR3 is TGCAGTGCTACCCCCGCCCTAGCGGGAGATCACCAAGAGACCCAGTACTTC. Its translation: CSATPALAGDHQETQYF.

This chain connects TRBV5-8 to TRBJ1-1, with 8 bases aligning to TRBD1. With 7 bases clipped from V and 4 bases from J, the junction kept 15 bases outside the gene matches. The CDR3 is 16 amino acids. Per germline, CDR1 SGHTS and CDR2 YDEGEE. The CDR3: CASYYNGQGRVTEAFF. DNA of the CDR3: TGTGCCAGCTACTATAATGGACAGGGCAGAGTCACTGAAGCTTTCTTT.

The chain uses TRBV5-1 and TRBJ1-2, with 9 bases fitting TRBD1. The germline V gene encodes CDR1 SGHRS and CDR2 YFSETQ. This CDR3 comprises 15 residues. Trimming cost V 4 bases and J 4 bases; bases outside gene matches: 8. In DNA form, the CDR3 reads TGCGCCAGCAGCCATGGGGGACAGGGATTCTATGGCTACACCTTC. Protein sequence: CASSHGGQGFYGYTF.

Many counts were recorded for this clonotype. The J gene is TRBJ2-1, the V gene TRBV12-3 or TRBV12-4; D could derive from TRBD1 or TRBD2 (5 bases each). This CDR3 has 14 amino acids. Trimming took off 7 bases at V and 9 bases at J, with 19 bases between the two ends. The CDR3, as DNA: TGTGCCAGCACCCCATTCTCTTTTGGGGGTGAGCAGTTCTTC. It codes for CASTPFSFGGEQFF.

This clonotype was found many times. The V and J genes are TRBV6-2 or TRBV6-3 and TRBJ1-2, with a tentative D call TRBD1 (6 bases). This CDR3 comprises 15 residues. V was cut by 6 bases and J by 4 bases, with 18 bases left in between. Germline-derived CDR1 and CDR2 are MNHEY and SVGEGT. CDR3 in amino acids: CASSISTGSIYGYTF. For the CDR3, the DNA is TGTGCCAGCAGCATATCGACAGGTAGTATCTATGGCTACACCTTC.

The chain uses TRBV6-6 and TRBJ1-6; no firm D call. This CDR3 comprises 14 residues. The V and J ends lost 0 bases and 8 bases respectively, with 8 bases between them. Looked up from germline, CDR1 is MNHNY and CDR2 is SVGAGI (reference sequence). CDR3 in DNA: TGTGCCAGCAGTTACTCGATTCGGGATTCACCCCTCCACTTT. As protein: CASSYSIRDSPLHF.

With respect to this clonotype: Sequence at one end of the junction differs from germline and may be a read error. The chain recombines TRBV29-1 with TRBJ1-5; weak D call: TRBD1 (6 bases). Germline CDR1 reads SQVTM; CDR2 reads ANQGSEA. The CDR3 has 13 residues. CDR3 region: CSVTDSGNEPQHF. DNA of the CDR3: TGCAGCGTGACGGACAGTGGCAATGAGCCCCAGCATTTT.

This clonotype turned up a few times. This chain links TRBV6-2 or TRBV6-3 with TRBJ2-4, with D tentatively TRBD1 (6 bases). The germline V gene has CDR1 MNHEY and CDR2 SVGEGT. V lost 3 bases, J lost 6 bases, and 9 bases lay in between. This CDR3 is built from 13 residues. The CDR3 bases are TGTGCCAGCAGTTATGCACAGGGAAACATTCAGTACTTC. Protein product: CASSYAQGNIQYF.

This clonotype occurred many times. The chain employs TRBV11-2 and TRBJ2-7; perhaps TRBD2 as D (6 bases). Germline V gives CDR1 SGHAT, CDR2 FQNNGV. The CDR3 loop spans 15 amino acids. Trimming left V 5 bases short and J 2 bases short, with 16 bases between. Here the CDR3 reads CASSVLGTGAYEQYF. The DNA for the CDR3 is TGTGCCAGCAGCGTACTTGGGACGGGGGCCTACGAGCAGTACTTC.

V gene TRBV20-1 combines with J gene TRBJ2-3; 7 bases line up with TRBD1. After removal of 3 bases from V and 2 bases from J, the junction contained 5 bases not matched to a gene. CDR3 length equals 14 residues. CDR1 and CDR2 (germline): DFQATT, SNEGSKA (reference sequence). This chain's CDR3 is CSARGRGLTDTQYF. The CDR3 DNA is TGCAGTGCTAGGGGAAGGGGGCTCACAGATACGCAGTATTTT.

About this clonotype: One end of the junction fails to match germline, which may point to a read error. This chain connects TRBV7-9 to TRBJ2-1; D is possibly TRBD2 (5 bases). The CDR3 is made up of 15 amino acids. Germline V gene sequence: CDR1 SEHNR, CDR2 FQNEAQ (reference sequence). The DNA of the CDR3 is TGTGCCAGCAGCTTCGGAACGGGGATATACAGTGAGCAGTTCTTC. It is translated as CASSFGTGIYSEQFF.

The chain is built from TRBV11-1 and TRBJ2-2; 12 positions match TRBD1. CDR3 length: 20 amino acids. V was pared by 0 bases and J by 1 base, with 9 bases of the junction left unmatched. CDR1 is SGHAT, CDR2 FQDESV, per germline (reference sequence). The CDR3 nucleotides are TGTGCCAGCAGCTTAGCGAGGGGGGACAGGGGGCGCCTGAACACCGGGGAGCTGTTTTTT. It is translated as CASSLARGDRGRLNTGELFF.

This clonotype was picked up many times. The chain employs TRBV11-2 and TRBJ2-7; D remains ambiguous. Germline V gene lookup returns CDR1 SGHAT and CDR2 FQNNGV. Trimming pared 4 bases from V and 0 bases from J, leaving 1 base between. This CDR3 has 11 amino acids. CDR3 DNA: TGTGCCAGCAGCTACTCCTACGAGCAGTACTTC. This sequence encodes CASSYSYEQYF.

This clonotype appeared a few times. The chain employs TRBV27 and TRBJ2-1; D is uncertain. V gave up 2 bases and J gave up 0 bases, with 11 bases separating them. The CDR3 extends over 16 amino acids. Germline-derived CDR1 and CDR2 are MNHEY and SMNVEV (reference sequence). This chain's CDR3 is CASSLGLRRSYNEQFF. As DNA, the CDR3 is TGTGCCAGCAGTTTAGGTTTGCGGCGCTCCTACAATGAGCAGTTCTTC.

With respect to this clonotype: One base away lies a much larger clone, so this may be a sequencing read error. Since the CDR3 does not end with the conserved phenylalanine or tryptophan, this likely comes from a read error. This chain uses TRBV2 with TRBJ2-5, with a possible D match to TRBD2 (5 bases). CDR3 length equals 13 residues. Germline V gene data show CDR1 as SNHLY and CDR2 as FYNNEI. Trimming left V 6 bases short and J 4 bases short, with 12 bases between. The CDR3 nucleotides are TGTGCCAGCAGGCGGCGGGTACTAGAGACCCAGTACCTC. It is translated as CASRRRVLETQYL.

Only a few counts were recorded for this clonotype. V is TRBV6-1 and J is TRBJ2-7; 15 bases align to TRBD2. The CDR3 spans 18 residues. Germline assignment: CDR1 MNHNS and CDR2 SASEGT. Trimming at V came to 8 bases and at J to 0 bases, leaving 11 bases not matched to a gene. CDR3: CASGEGLAGGKASYEQYF. CDR3 DNA sequence: TGTGCCAGCGGGGAAGGACTAGCGGGAGGGAAAGCCTCCTACGAGCAGTACTTC.

This clonotype was found a few times. This chain connects TRBV4-3 to TRBJ2-1; 13 bases map to TRBD2. With 5 bases clipped from V and 9 bases from J, the junction kept 16 bases outside the gene matches. There are 18 residues in the CDR3. The germline gives CDR1 LGHNA, CDR2 YSLEER. The CDR3 spells CASSRKGGGLAGVSEQFF. The DNA for the CDR3 is TGCGCCAGCAGCAGAAAGGGGGGAGGACTAGCGGGAGTCAGTGAGCAGTTCTTC.

The chain employs TRBV9 and TRBJ2-4; tentatively, D is TRBD1 or TRBD2 (5 bases each). CDR3 length: 14 residues. CDR1 is SGDLS, CDR2 YYNGEE, per germline. Trimming took off 3 bases at V and 6 bases at J, with 13 bases between the two ends. CDR3 in amino acids: CASSERDVGNIQYF. The DNA for the CDR3 is TGTGCCAGCAGCGAACGGGACGTCGGAAACATTCAGTACTTC.

At least ten counts were recorded for this clonotype. V usage is TRBV2 and J usage is TRBJ2-7, with TRBD2 matching 11 bases. Germline V lookup: CDR1 SNHLY, CDR2 FYNNEI. CDR3 size: 14 residues. The V segment lost 10 bases and the J segment 2 bases; nucleotides outside the gene matches: 7. As DNA, the CDR3 is TGTGCCACCAAATTAGCGGGAGGGCCCTACGAGCAGTACTTC. It yields the protein CATKLAGGPYEQYF.

This clonotype was picked up a small number of times. The gene calls are TRBV28 and TRBJ2-7; possible D gene TRBD1, 6 bases. Germline CDR1 MDHEN, CDR2 SYDVKM. The CDR3 length is 13 residues. V dropped 7 bases and J dropped 5 bases, with 15 bases sitting between them. CDR3 DNA: TGTGCCAGCATCAAAAGGACAGTCAACGAGCAGTACTTC. This encodes CASIKRTVNEQYF. Drawing the rest from reference TRBV28 and TRBJ2-7, the complete variable domain is DVKVTQSSRYLVKRTGEKVFLECVQDMDHENMFWYRQDPGLGLRLIYFSYDVKMKEKGDIPEGYSVSREKKERFSLILESASTNQTSMYLCASIKRTVNEQYFGPGTRLTVT.

V is TRBV14 and J is TRBJ1-1; D uncertain. Trimming took 3 bases from V and 3 from J, leaving 11 bases between them. CDR3 length: 14 residues. In germline, CDR1 is SGHDN, CDR2 FVKESK. The CDR3 coding sequence is TGTGCCAGCAGCCAGGGCCGGTTCGACACTGAAGCTTTCTTT. This sequence encodes CASSQGRFDTEAFF.

The gene calls are TRBV20-1 and TRBJ2-7; D assignment may be TRBD1 or TRBD2 (5 bases each). V lost 6 bases and J 4 bases, leaving 16 bases between the germline ends. From germline, CDR1 is DFQATT and CDR2 SNEGSKA (reference sequence). CDR3 length equals 13 residues. Written as DNA, the CDR3 is TGCAGTGCGGGGACCCTGGTTTATTACGAGCAGTACTTC. Translation gives CSAGTLVYYEQYF.

The V gene is TRBV6-1, the J gene TRBJ1-4; possible D gene TRBD1, 5 bases. CDR3 length equals 12 residues. The V end was cut by 7 bases, the J end by 11 bases, with 14 bases between. CDR1 MNHNS and CDR2 SASEGT come from the germline V gene. The CDR3 DNA reads TGTGCCAGCACCCAGGGCGAGGGGAAACTGTTTTTT. Its protein is CASTQGEGKLFF.

V and J are TRBV29-1 and TRBJ2-7; D is ambiguous. The CDR3 runs 13 residues. Deletions cut 0 bases from V and 3 bases from J, with 9 bases between. From germline, CDR1 is SQVTM and CDR2 ANQGSEA. The CDR3 sequence: CSVEEASNYEQYF. CDR3 nucleotides: TGCAGCGTTGAAGAGGCCAGCAACTACGAGCAGTACTTC.